These 22 T cell receptor beta chains were all obtained from the same sample, sequenced in a study of blood T cells in healthy people across ages. For the second PCR, which ran for roughly 6 to 12 cycles, a sample-barcoded 5' primer and a J-beta primer mix were used. One entry per CDR3 protein results from TCRdb running MiXCR on the 5' RACE reads. The sample contains hundreds of thousands of distinct CDR3 sequences, roughly a quarter of which appear only once. The sample comprised blood. The receptors here all came from a woman in her sixties or seventies in good health.

This clonotype was seen repeatedly, ten times or more. V usage is TRBV29-1 and J usage is TRBJ2-3; possibly TRBD2 for D (7 bases). The CDR3 runs 16 residues. V gave up 2 bases and J gave up 4 bases, with 19 bases separating them. Germline CDR1 reads SQVTM; CDR2 reads ANQGSEA. The CDR3 DNA reads TGCAGCGTTGAATGGGGGGGCGGGAGAAACGCAGATACGCAGTATTTT. The encoded protein is CSVEWGGGRNADTQYF.

This clonotype turned up a few times. The chain couples TRBV12-3 or TRBV12-4 to TRBJ2-3; 7 bases fit TRBD2. The ends lost 5 bases at V and 5 bases at J; junction bases unmatched: 4. This CDR3 has 13 residues. The CDR3 nucleotides are TGTGCCAGCAGTATACTAGCGCGAGATACGCAGTATTTT. This translates into CASSILARDTQYF.

The V call is TRBV10-3, the J call TRBJ1-6; D ambiguous. Trimming pared 6 bases from V and 6 bases from J, leaving 6 bases between. Germline V gives CDR1 ENHRY, CDR2 SYGVKD. The CDR3 covers 12 residues. This CDR3 is CAISPANSPLHF. The CDR3 DNA reads as TGTGCCATCAGCCCGGCTAATTCACCCCTCCACTTT.

The chain links TRBV6-5 to TRBJ2-7; no clear D. Germline V gene data show CDR1 as MNHEY and CDR2 as SVGAGI. This CDR3 spans 14 amino acids. The V end was cut by 4 bases, the J end by 5 bases, with 15 bases between. The CDR3 sequence: CASSSYLDGHEQYF. For the CDR3, the DNA is TGTGCCAGCAGTTCTTACCTGGACGGGCACGAGCAGTACTTC.

This chain connects TRBV12-3 or TRBV12-4 to TRBJ2-6; no firm D call. Trimming left V 5 bases short and J 0 bases short, with 11 bases between. This CDR3 comprises 16 residues. In nucleotides, the CDR3 is TGTGCCAGCAGTCTCTCCTCTCCCTCTGGGGCCAACGTCCTGACTTTC. This codes for CASSLSSPSGANVLTF.

The rearrangement uses TRBV20-1 and TRBJ1-2, with 9 bases matching TRBD1. The CDR3 contains 12 residues. Germline V gene sequence: CDR1 DFQATT, CDR2 SNEGSKA (reference sequence). V trimming: 7 bases; J trimming: 8 bases; junction bases outside the gene matches: 8. Here the CDR3 reads CSGSQGADGYTF. The CDR3 nucleotides read TGCAGTGGCTCACAGGGGGCTGACGGCTACACCTTC.

This clonotype has ten or more counts. The V and J genes are TRBV10-3 and TRBJ2-2, with TRBD1 identical over 11 bases. Germline V gene data show CDR1 as ENHRY and CDR2 as SYGVKD. J lost 0 bases, V lost 6 bases, and 0 bases had no gene match. This CDR3 contains 15 residues. In DNA form, the CDR3 reads TGTGCCATCAGGGGACAGGGGGCGAACACCGGGGAGCTGTTTTTT. This translates into CAIRGQGANTGELFF.

This clonotype was counted between two and nine times. CDR3 DNA sequence: TGCGCCAGCAGCCAAGACGATGCAGGCGTTAACTATGGCTACACCTTC. This translates into CASSQDDAGVNYGYTF. The gene calls are TRBV4-1 and TRBJ1-2; D not resolved. V dropped 0 bases and J dropped 1 base, with 12 bases sitting between them. CDR1 is MGHRA and CDR2 is YSYEKL in the germline V gene. The CDR3 covers 16 residues.

This clonotype has only a few counts. The chain carries TRBV20-1 and TRBJ1-2; 8 positions match TRBD1. Germline V lookup: CDR1 DFQATT, CDR2 SNEGSKA (reference sequence). Trimming cost V 3 bases and J 8 bases; bases outside gene matches: 14. CDR3 length: 15 amino acids. Here the CDR3 reads CSARDAQDRAQGYTF. The DNA for the CDR3 is TGCAGTGCTAGGGACGCTCAGGACAGGGCGCAGGGCTACACCTTC.

The chain has TRBV28 and TRBJ1-6, with D tentatively TRBD1 (6 bases). This CDR3 region has 12 residues. Germline-derived CDR1 and CDR2 are MDHEN and SYDVKM. Trimming removed 9 bases from V and 8 bases from J, with 11 bases in between. The CDR3 loop is CASTGQDSPLHF. The CDR3 nucleotides are TGTGCCAGTACAGGGCAGGATTCACCCCTCCACTTT. The entire variable domain, with the rest obtained from reference TRBV28 and TRBJ1-6, is as follows: DVKVTQSSRYLVKRTGEKVFLECVQDMDHENMFWYRQDPGLGLRLIYFSYDVKMKEKGDIPEGYSVSREKKERFSLILESASTNQTSMYLCASTGQDSPLHFGNGTRLTVT.

In its sample, this clonotype was seen a few times. The V and J genes are TRBV24-1 and TRBJ2-2; the D is unclear. V lost 8 bases, J lost 0 bases, and 9 bases lay in between. This CDR3 has 14 residues. CDR1 KGHDR and CDR2 SFDVKD come from the germline V gene. The CDR3 protein is CATNGVANTGELFF. The CDR3 DNA reads as TGTGCCACCAATGGGGTAGCGAACACCGGGGAGCTGTTTTTT.

The chain's CDR3 is CASRPNNQPQHF. The CDR3 nucleotides are TGTGCCAGCAGGCCGAATAATCAGCCCCAGCATTTT. This rearrangement joins TRBV28 to TRBJ1-5; D gene ambiguous. Deletions cut 6 bases from V and 4 bases from J, with 7 bases between. The CDR3 runs to 12 residues. Germline V gene lookup returns CDR1 MDHEN and CDR2 SYDVKM.

The DNA of the CDR3 is TGCAGTACGAAAACGGGACTAGCGGGAGGGGAAGGGCAGTTCTTC. Translated, it gives CSTKTGLAGGEGQFF. The chain combines TRBV29-1 with TRBJ2-1, with 16 bases identical to TRBD2. Germline CDR1 and CDR2: SQVTM and ANQGSEA. The CDR3 spans 15 residues.

This clonotype was seen more than once but under ten times. The chain combines TRBV12-3 or TRBV12-4 with TRBJ2-5; 10 bases match TRBD2. The CDR3 is 17 amino acids. After removal of 0 bases from V and 2 bases from J, the junction contained 6 bases not matched to a gene. DNA of the CDR3: TGTGCCAGCAGTTTAGCGAGACTAGCGGGTTCACAAGAGACCCAGTACTTC. Protein: CASSLARLAGSQETQYF.

This chain links TRBV6-1 with TRBJ2-3; D perhaps matches TRBD2 (5 bases). This CDR3 has 15 amino acids. Germline lookup yields CDR1 MNHNS and CDR2 SASEGT. The V end lost 2 bases, the J end lost 2 bases, and 11 bases lay between the germline ends. CDR3: CASSETRGFTDTQYF. The CDR3 coding sequence is TGTGCCAGCAGTGAAACGCGAGGGTTCACAGATACGCAGTATTTT.

J is TRBJ2-3 and V is TRBV20-1, with 7 nucleotides matching TRBD2. The CDR3 totals 14 residues. From germline, CDR1 is DFQATT and CDR2 SNEGSKA (reference sequence). After removal of 1 base from V and 4 bases from J, the junction contained 5 bases not matched to a gene. The CDR3 is CSARGEGAADTQYF. The CDR3, as DNA: TGCAGTGCTAGAGGGGAGGGAGCCGCAGATACGCAGTATTTT.

This clonotype was detected only a few times. The genes are TRBV10-3 and TRBJ2-5, with 7 bases identical to TRBD2. The better agreement between TRBJ2-1 and the DNA end casts doubt on the J call. This CDR3 has 14 residues. Germline V lookup: CDR1 ENHRY, CDR2 SYGVKD. The DNA for the CDR3 is TGTGCCATCATGCGGGAGACCCGCACAAATGAGCAGTTCTTC. Its protein product is CAIMRETRTNEQFF.

The chain joins TRBV10-3 to TRBJ2-1; D is unresolved. There are 12 residues in the CDR3. From germline, CDR1 is ENHRY and CDR2 SYGVKD. V lost 10 bases, J lost 7 bases, and 14 bases lay in between. In nucleotides, the CDR3 is TGTGCCACCAAATCTCTAGTGAATGAGCAGTTCTTC. This translates into CATKSLVNEQFF.

V is TRBV20-1 and J is TRBJ1-4; 9 bases are shared with TRBD1. V shed 5 bases and J 5 bases; nucleotides not matched to a gene: 9. The CDR3 loop spans 15 amino acids. CDR1 is DFQATT, CDR2 SNEGSKA, per germline (reference sequence). CDR3: CSAARGGTGNEKLFF. The CDR3 DNA follows: TGCAGTGCTGCCCGAGGCGGGACAGGGAATGAAAAACTGTTTTTT.

There are a few counts of this clonotype. The chain uses TRBV3-1 and TRBJ2-7; D ambiguous. This CDR3 is built from 15 residues. The V and J ends lost 0 bases and 6 bases respectively, with 15 bases between them. The V gene's germline CDR1 is LGHDT and CDR2 YNNKEL (reference sequence). The CDR3 region is CASSQEFGPRSEQYF. The CDR3 DNA reads as TGTGCCAGCAGCCAAGAGTTCGGACCCAGGTCCGAGCAGTACTTC.

The chain couples TRBV24-1 to TRBJ2-5; 7 nucleotides line up with TRBD2. Judging by the DNA end, TRBJ2-1 fits better; the J call may be wrong. The CDR3 covers 15 residues. Germline values: CDR1 KGHDR, CDR2 SFDVKD. Here the CDR3 DNA reads TGTGCCACCAGTGAGTCGACTAGCAGCTACAGTGTGCAGTTCTTC. It codes for CATSESTSSYSVQFF.

This chain links TRBV9 with TRBJ1-1; unclear D gene. Trimming removed 3 bases at V and 5 bases at J, with 8 bases between. Germline assignment: CDR1 SGDLS and CDR2 YYNGEE. The length of the CDR3 is 12 residues. Here the CDR3 reads CASSATGTEAFF. CDR3 DNA sequence: TGTGCCAGCAGCGCGACGGGAACTGAAGCTTTCTTT.